Following are 15 T cell receptor beta chains from one sample sequenced in a study of control samples from healthy donors and cancer patients (dated by TCRdb to 2020 to 2021). Library preparation used the immunoSEQ multiplex PCR assay. TCRdb re-hosts the immuneACCESS table, in-frame sequences only. Its copies lack some clones; in the studies checked, an unresolved V gene accounts for under half of them, and the cause for the rest is not known. This sample comprises more than 95,000 clones, about 92% of them detected only once. The top ten clonotypes cover approximately 8% of the sample. The sequencing sample was made of blood. The receptor source for this set is a man between 18 and 35 years old in good health.

This chain connects TRBV29-1 to TRBJ1-1; 7 bases align to TRBD1. J was trimmed by 4 bases and V by 3 bases; bases with no gene match: 5. Per the germline V gene, CDR1 is SQVTM and CDR2 is ANQGSEA. The CDR3 contains 13 residues. The CDR3 DNA reads as TGCAGCGTTGACCGGGACAGCTCCACTGAAGCTTTCTTT. It codes for CSVDRDSSTEAFF.

V usage is TRBV27 and J usage is TRBJ1-5, with D perhaps matching TRBD1 (6 bases). The germline V gene encodes CDR1 MNHEY and CDR2 SMNVEV (reference sequence). The ends were cut back, 3 bases at V and 7 bases at J, with 10 bases in the middle. The CDR3 has 13 residues. The CDR3 DNA sequence: TGTGCCAGCAGTTTCGGGGGCAGGCAGCCCCAGCATTTT. Protein sequence: CASSFGGRQPQHF.

The V gene is TRBV19, the J gene TRBJ2-1; no firm D call. V dropped 4 bases and J dropped 8 bases, with 6 bases sitting between them. The germline V gene has CDR1 LNHDA and CDR2 SQIVND (reference sequence). The CDR3 is 11 residues long. CDR3 nucleotides: TGTGCCAGTAGTAATATTGATGAGCAGTTCTTC. It is translated as CASSNIDEQFF.

The chain carries TRBV5-1 and TRBJ2-5, with 9 bases aligning to TRBD2. V lost 3 bases and J lost 5; bases outside the gene matches: 5. The CDR3 has 14 amino acids. Germline V CDR1 and CDR2: SGHRS, YFSETQ. The DNA for the CDR3 is TGCGCCAGCAGCTCCGCGGGGGGGCGGGAGACCCAGTACTTC. Translation: CASSSAGGRETQYF. Supplemented by reference TRBV5-1 and TRBJ2-5, the full variable domain reads KAGVTQTPRYLIKTRGQQVTLSCSPISGHRSVSWYQQTPGQGLQFLFEYFSETQRNKGNFPGRFSGRQFSNSRSEMNVSTLELGDSALYLCASSSAGGRETQYFGPGTRLLVL.

The chain has TRBV27 and TRBJ1-1; the match to TRBD1 covers 8 bases. With 6 bases clipped from V and 5 bases from J, the junction kept 8 bases outside the gene matches. Germline values: CDR1 MNHEY, CDR2 SMNVEV (reference sequence). The CDR3 is 14 amino acids. The CDR3 bases are TGTGCCAGCAGGGGACAGGTATTAAGGACTGAAGCTTTCTTT. Amino acid sequence: CASRGQVLRTEAFF.

The rearrangement uses TRBV29-1 and TRBJ2-7; 13 nucleotides align to TRBD2. Germline V gene data show CDR1 as SQVTM and CDR2 as ANQGSEA. The V segment lost 6 bases and the J segment 6 bases; nucleotides outside the gene matches: 5. CDR3 size: 13 residues. The CDR3 bases are TGCAGCGTCGGACTAGCGGGAGAACGCGAGCAGTACTTC. The encoded protein is CSVGLAGEREQYF.

The rearrangement links TRBV2 to TRBJ1-5, with 7 bases identical to TRBD1. CDR1 SNHLY and CDR2 FYNNEI come from the germline V gene. V dropped 7 bases and J dropped 4; count of bases not matched to a gene: 10. CDR3 length: 15 residues. The CDR3 DNA sequence: TGTGCCAGCAAAGAAGGGTCAGGGGGGAATCAGCCCCAGCATTTT. The encoded protein is CASKEGSGGNQPQHF.

The chain couples TRBV18 to TRBJ2-1; D perhaps matches TRBD2 (6 bases). The V and J ends lost 0 bases and 8 bases respectively, with 17 bases between them. CDR3 length: 16 amino acids. The V gene's germline CDR1 is KGHSH and CDR2 LQKENI. CDR3 protein: CASSPPATRGQDEQFF. The CDR3 region has the DNA TGTGCCAGCTCACCACCTGCGACTAGAGGGCAGGATGAGCAGTTCTTC. The whole variable domain, remainder taken from reference TRBV18 and TRBJ2-1, is NAGVMQNPRHLVRRRGQEARLRCSPMKGHSHVYWYRQLPEEGLKFMVYLQKENIIDESGMPKERFSAEFPKEGPSILRIQQVVRGDSAAYFCASSPPATRGQDEQFFGPGTRLTVL.

This chain uses TRBV4-1 with TRBJ1-1, with TRBD1 as a possible D gene (5 bases). The CDR3 covers 16 residues. CDR1 is MGHRA, CDR2 YSYEKL, per germline. Trimming stripped 3 bases from V and 6 bases from J, with 20 bases between. The CDR3 is CASSHHSRDGGAEAFF. CDR3 DNA sequence: TGCGCCAGCAGCCACCACTCCAGGGACGGGGGGGCTGAAGCTTTCTTT.

The chain combines TRBV2 with TRBJ2-3, with 7 bases aligning to TRBD1. CDR3 length: 17 residues. Germline-derived CDR1 and CDR2 are SNHLY and FYNNEI. J was trimmed by 2 bases and V by 3 bases; bases with no gene match: 11. The CDR3 DNA reads TGTGCCAGCAGTGATACAGGGGCAAGGGGATACACAGATACGCAGTATTTT. Its protein product is CASSDTGARGYTDTQYF. Filled out from reference TRBV2 and TRBJ2-3, the complete variable domain reads EPEVTQTPSHQVTQMGQEVILRCVPISNHLYFYWYRQILGQKVEFLVSFYNNEISEKSEIFDDQFSVERPDGSNFTLKIRSTKLEDSAMYFCASSDTGARGYTDTQYFGPGTRLTVL.

This chain uses TRBV10-3 with TRBJ2-7; D unresolved. V was clipped by 2 bases and J by 0 bases, with 11 bases between them. The CDR3 sequence is 15 residues long. Germline V gene data show CDR1 as ENHRY and CDR2 as SYGVKD. In DNA form, the CDR3 reads TGTGCCATCAGTGAGCCCGCCCGGAGCTCCTACGAGCAGTACTTC. Its protein product is CAISEPARSSYEQYF.

This clone was recorded once. This chain uses TRBV27 with TRBJ1-2; 7 nucleotides line up with TRBD1. CDR3 length: 14 amino acids. V lost 4 bases to trimming and J lost 3 bases; unmatched junction nucleotides: 5. Germline V lookup: CDR1 MNHEY, CDR2 SMNVEV (reference sequence). The CDR3 sequence: CASSSRQGYYGYTF. For the CDR3, the DNA is TGTGCCAGCAGTTCGCGACAGGGATACTATGGCTACACCTTC.

The chain joins TRBV6-5 to TRBJ1-1, with 8 bases lining up with TRBD1. Germline V lookup: CDR1 MNHEY, CDR2 SVGAGI. The ends lost 6 bases at V and 1 base at J; junction bases unmatched: 4. CDR3 length equals 14 residues. DNA of the CDR3: TGTGCCAGCAGGATGGGACAGGCGAACACTGAAGCTTTCTTT. It specifies CASRMGQANTEAFF.

This sequence joins TRBV9 and TRBJ2-1; maybe TRBD1 (6 bases). Germline V gene sequence: CDR1 SGDLS, CDR2 YYNGEE. This CDR3 has 16 amino acids. V gave up 4 bases and J gave up 4 bases, with 18 bases separating them. The CDR3: CASSFSAGQPYNEQFF. As DNA, the CDR3 is TGTGCCAGCAGCTTCTCGGCCGGACAGCCGTACAATGAGCAGTTCTTC. The complete variable domain, with remaining parts taken from reference TRBV9 and TRBJ2-1, reads DSGVTQTPKHLITATGQRVTLRCSPRSGDLSVYWYQQSLDQGLQFLIQYYNGEERAKGNILERFSAQQFPDLHSELNLSSLELGDSALYFCASSFSAGQPYNEQFFGPGTRLTVL.

This clone was recorded once. This sequence joins TRBV5-1 and TRBJ2-5; the match to TRBD2 covers 12 bases. Germline V CDR1 and CDR2: SGHRS, YFSETQ. The trim removed 3 bases at V and 4 bases at J, leaving 1 base unmatched. The CDR3 consists of 14 residues. CDR3 sequence (DNA): TGCGCCAGCAGCTGGACTAGCGGGACAGAGACCCAGTACTTC. Its translation: CASSWTSGTETQYF.